Listed below are T cell receptor beta chains from one sample, sequenced in a study of identical twins. MiXCR was run by TCRdb on the 5' RACE reads, yielding one entry per CDR3 protein. The sample gives approximately 600,000 distinct CDR3 sequences, around 7.5% of which show up once; about 1.6% is in the top ten. This sample also belongs to another study, concerning yellow fever vaccine responses in identical twins.

The source material was PBMCs. The receptors derive from a woman in her late teens or twenties in good health. CDR3s include the opening cysteine and the closing phenylalanine or tryptophan. The D gene is left open where the match is weak. Clone size is given for some rows only: seen once, a few or many times, or a class if the clone is expanded.

v_gene: TRBV20-1; j_gene: TRBJ2-3; abundance: NA; d_gene: NA; CDR3aa: CSARLGASDTQYF; CDR3nt: TGCAGTGCTAGATTGGGGGCGTCAGATACGCAGTATTTT
v_gene: TRBV12-3/TRBV12-4; j_gene: TRBJ2-1; abundance: many; d_gene: TRBD2; CDR3aa: CASSFSGTIYNEQFF; CDR3nt: TGTGCCAGCAGTTTCAGCGGGACCATTTACAATGAGCAGTTCTTC
v_gene: TRBV28; j_gene: TRBJ2-1; abundance: few; d_gene: TRBD1; CDR3aa: CASHRQGDEQFF; CDR3nt: TGTGCCAGCCACAGACAGGGGGATGAGCAGTTCTTC
v_gene: TRBV4-1; j_gene: TRBJ2-7; abundance: few; d_gene: TRBD2; CDR3aa: CASSQKGGDEQYF; CDR3nt: TGCGCCAGCAGCCAAAAGGGAGGGGACGAGCAGTACTTC
v_gene: TRBV11-2; j_gene: TRBJ1-3; abundance: many; d_gene: NA; CDR3aa: CASSTRGQDSGNTIYF; CDR3nt: TGTGCCAGCAGCACGAGAGGGCAGGACTCTGGAAACACCATATATTTT
v_gene: TRBV14; j_gene: TRBJ2-3; abundance: NA; d_gene: NA; CDR3aa: CASSQETSAADTQYF; CDR3nt: TGTGCCAGCAGCCAAGAGACGAGCGCGGCAGATACGCAGTATTTT
v_gene: TRBV10-2; j_gene: TRBJ2-7; abundance: few; d_gene: TRBD2; CDR3aa: CASRTAGSLGEQYF; CDR3nt: TGCGCCAGCAGAACAGCGGGATCGCTAGGTGAGCAGTACTTC
v_gene: TRBV24-1; j_gene: TRBJ2-1; abundance: many; d_gene: NA; CDR3aa: CATGKGGNEQFF; CDR3nt: TGTGCCACAGGAAAAGGGGGCAATGAGCAGTTCTTC
v_gene: TRBV28; j_gene: TRBJ2-1; abundance: few; d_gene: TRBD1; CDR3aa: CASSLARDRGSYNEQFF; CDR3nt: TGTGCCAGCAGTTTAGCTCGGGACAGGGGGTCCTACAATGAGCAGTTCTTC
v_gene: TRBV6-6; j_gene: TRBJ2-3; abundance: many; d_gene: NA; CDR3aa: CASSRTGDTQYF; CDR3nt: TGTGCCAGCAGCCGCACAGGTGATACGCAGTATTTT
v_gene: TRBV14; j_gene: TRBJ2-7; abundance: NA; d_gene: NA; CDR3aa: CASSHDGMAVYEQYF; CDR3nt: TGTGCCAGCAGCCACGACGGAATGGCCGTCTACGAGCAGTACTTC
v_gene: TRBV7-8; j_gene: TRBJ2-1; abundance: NA; d_gene: TRBD1; CDR3aa: CASSLSGTGSYNEQFF; CDR3nt: TGTGCCAGCAGCTTATCCGGGACAGGGTCGTACAATGAGCAGTTCTTC
v_gene: TRBV24-1; j_gene: TRBJ2-1; abundance: many; d_gene: TRBD2; CDR3aa: CATSERTSEEQFF; CDR3nt: TGTGCCACCAGTGAGCGGACTAGCGAGGAGCAGTTCTTC
v_gene: TRBV2; j_gene: TRBJ2-7; abundance: NA; d_gene: NA; CDR3aa: CASSVVVGQGSYEQYF; CDR3nt: TGTGCCAGCAGTGTTGTAGTTGGGCAGGGATCCTACGAGCAGTACTTC
v_gene: TRBV11-3; j_gene: TRBJ2-2; abundance: few; d_gene: NA; CDR3aa: CASSYRPATSSGELFF; CDR3nt: TGTGCCAGCAGTTACCGCCCCGCGACATCCTCCGGGGAGCTGTTTTTT
v_gene: TRBV10-3; j_gene: TRBJ2-1; abundance: few; d_gene: TRBD2; CDR3aa: CAISPQIAGVNNEQFF; CDR3nt: TGTGCCATCAGCCCCCAAATAGCGGGAGTCAACAATGAGCAGTTCTTC
v_gene: TRBV12-3/TRBV12-4; j_gene: TRBJ1-2; abundance: NA; d_gene: NA; CDR3aa: CASSWTNYGYTF; CDR3nt: TGTGCCAGCAGTTGGACTAACTATGGCTACACCTTC
v_gene: TRBV11-1; j_gene: TRBJ2-1; abundance: NA; d_gene: NA; CDR3aa: CASSLAWPPTPNNEQFF; CDR3nt: TGTGCCAGCAGCTTAGCGTGGCCACCAACCCCCAACAATGAGCAGTTCTTC
v_gene: TRBV5-4; j_gene: TRBJ2-5; abundance: few; d_gene: NA; CDR3aa: CASSLGSKGNQETQYF; CDR3nt: TGTGCCAGCAGCTTGGGGAGCAAGGGGAACCAAGAGACCCAGTACTTC
v_gene: TRBV6-5; j_gene: TRBJ1-5; abundance: NA; d_gene: NA; CDR3aa: CASSWTRNNQPQHF; CDR3nt: TGTGCCAGCAGTTGGACAAGAAATAATCAGCCCCAGCATTTT